This T cell receptor beta chain was obtained from a study of Graves' ophthalmopathy and Graves' hyperthyroidism. RNA transcripts served as template for amplifying TCR beta CDR3 sequences. In the first round, RT-PCR was carried out with HTBI primers, and a multiplex PCR formed the second round. TCRdb recomputed calls from the multiplex PCR reads with MiXCR, one row per CDR3 protein. Of around 1,000,000 distinct CDR3 sequences in the sample, approximately 35% were seen once. Germline V gene lookup returns CDR1 MNHNS and CDR2 SASEGT. Trimming pared 10 bases from V and 3 bases from J, leaving 16 bases between. This CDR3 region has 14 residues.

Input material: peripheral blood or thyroid tissue (not recorded which). The clonotype was recovered from an adult man with Graves' hyperthyroidism. The chain links TRBV6-1 to TRBJ1-5; D remains unclear. CDR3 region: CAITGDLYNQPQHF. DNA for the CDR3: TGTGCCATCACCGGAGACCTTTACAATCAGCCCCAGCATTTT.